This T cell receptor beta chain was identified in a study of neurological immune-mediated disorders. Whole-study results and caveats: No CDR3 amino acid sequences were shared by expanded clones across subjects, suggesting private repertoires in all groups. The level of TCR clonal expansion was highest in patients with HTLV-1-associated myelopathy and lowest in multiple sclerosis, where it fell below the level seen in healthy controls.

This clonotype was counted at least ten times. Antigen: not known. Per the germline V gene, CDR1 is SGHTA and CDR2 is FQGTGA. The V segment lost 5 bases and the J segment 2 bases; nucleotides outside the gene matches: 14. The CDR3 is 19 residues long. Each CDR3 protein is one row after TCRdb ran MiXCR on the 5' RACE reads. Of about 59,000 distinct CDR3 sequences in the sample, about 13% are singletons; the top ten hold around a tenth. The genes are TRBV7-3 and TRBJ2-3, with 12 bases fitting TRBD2. The origin of this receptor is an older woman with HTLV-1-associated myelopathy (HAM/TSP). Sequenced: PBMCs. This CDR3 is CASSNLGPSGRAPTDTQYF. In nucleotides, the CDR3 is TGTGCCAGCAGCAACCTGGGGCCTAGCGGGAGGGCCCCCACAGATACGCAGTATTTT.